The clone carrying this TCR beta chain appeared a few times. What it binds is unknown. Expressed TCRB transcripts were sequenced, since all the RNA that had been isolated was reverse transcribed. It was found that naive, central memory and regulatory T cell samples averaged about 3.57 million reads. Some clones are missing from TCRdb's copy, which holds only in-frame ones; the method was immunoSEQ multiplex PCR. The sample lists tens of thousands of clones, around 50% occurring once. This specimen comes from a study of beta chain features in type 1 diabetes. The study's findings and limits: All four CD4+ subsets from Type 1 diabetes patients carried moderately but significantly shorter TCRB CDR3s. The similarity of naive, central memory and Treg TCRB repertoires appeared greater among patients than among healthy donors.

The V and J ends lost 5 bases and 1 base respectively, with 6 bases between them. The CDR3 has 14 amino acids. Germline CDR1 KGHSH, CDR2 LQKENI. This rearrangement joins TRBV18 to TRBJ2-6; D ambiguous. This TCR came from a woman aged 40 to 49 with type 1 diabetes. The material sequenced was Tregs from blood. The CDR3 here is CASSFYSGANVLTF. The CDR3 DNA is TGTGCCAGCTCATTTTATTCTGGGGCCAACGTCCTGACTTTC.